This TCR beta chain was recorded in a study of STAT5B mutations in CD4+ large granular lymphocyte leukemia. This CDR3 has 13 amino acids. CDR1 and CDR2 from the germline V gene are SGHRS and YFSETQ. V dropped 4 bases and J dropped 4 bases, with 11 bases sitting between them. Study results and limitations: Compared with healthy controls (2/35), patient top clones favored TRBV06 (8/27).

On this clone: Its matching antigen is unknown.

Using immunoSEQ multiplex PCR, the repertoire was profiled, and TCRdb retains in-frame clones only, with some absent. The repertoire consists of more than 20,000 clones, with about three quarters occurring once and the leading ten covering 30%. V is TRBV5-1 and J is TRBJ2-5; D is unclear. Input material: CD4+ T cells from blood buffy coats. This receptor was identified in a human donor in good health. The CDR3 loop reads CASSSPSTETQYF. The CDR3 DNA sequence: TGCGCCAGCAGCAGCCCCAGCACAGAGACCCAGTACTTC.